The rows below give T cell receptor beta chains drawn from one sample of a study of tumor-infiltrating lymphocytes in primary liver carcinoma. TCRdb re-called the multiplex PCR reads with MiXCR, one entry per CDR3 protein. This sample carries 90,000 to 100,000 distinct CDR3 sequences, over 55% of them seen once, and the ten largest clones take around 9.5%. The sequenced sample consisted of liver tumor tissue from sampling region 5. These receptors were collected from a woman aged 60-75 years with primary liver carcinoma and hepatitis B virus infection. CDR3s include the opening cysteine and the closing phenylalanine or tryptophan. The D gene is left open where the match is weak. Expanded clones get a size class; other rows say once, few or many, or leave the size out.

CATSREAAGYSNQPQHF TGTGCCACCAGCAGAGAGGCGGCAGGGTATAGCAATCAGCCCCAGCATTTT TRBJ1-5 NA TRBV15 few
CARSHRTGTDTQYF TGTGCCCGCAGTCATCGGACAGGCACAGATACACAGTATTTT TRBJ2-3 TRBD1 TRBV11-3 NA
CASSLSVRDHEQYF TGTGCCAGCAGCTTAAGCGTGCGGGATCACGAGCAGTATTTC TRBJ2-7 NA TRBV11-3 NA
CATSDSSGTSVVSQYF TGTGCCACCAGTGACTCCTCCGGGACTAGCGTGGTGTCCCAGTACTTC TRBJ2-5 TRBD2 TRBV24-1 many
CASSTPRDSHYEQYF TGTGCCAGCAGTACCCCCCGGGACAGCCACTACGAGCAGTACTTC TRBJ2-7 TRBD1 TRBV6-5 many
CASSPWTGGNYEQCF TGTGCCAGCAGCCCCTGGACAGGGGGTAACTACGAGCAGTGCTTC TRBJ2-7 TRBD1 TRBV11-3 NA
CASSEKPVKYF TGTGCCAGCAGCGAAAAACCCGTGAAGTACTTC TRBJ2-7 NA TRBV2 NA
CASSRDWQDYGYTF TGTGCCAGCAGCAGGGACTGGCAAGACTATGGCTACACCTTC TRBJ1-2 NA TRBV11-2 medium-sized
CASSDPLQGDNEQFF TGTGCCAGCAGTGACCCGTTGCAGGGAGACAATGAGCAGTTCTTC TRBJ2-1 NA TRBV6-4 NA
CASSPAEYDEQFF TGTGCCAGCAGCCCAGCAGAGTACGATGAGCAGTTCTTC TRBJ2-1 NA TRBV5-6 NA
CVSSLQKNTEAFF TGTGTCAGCAGCTTACAGAAGAACACTGAAGCTTTCTTT TRBJ1-1 NA TRBV7-3 NA
CTSSKVGAGELFF TGTACCAGCAGCAAGGTGGGAGCCGGGGAGCTGTTTTTT TRBJ2-2 NA TRBV6-5 NA
CAMSLDREDGYTF TGTGCCATGAGCCTAGACAGGGAAGATGGCTACACCTTC TRBJ1-2 TRBD1 TRBV6-5 NA
CASSFRDRVQPQHF TGTGCCAGCAGCTTTCGGGACAGGGTTCAGCCCCAGCATTTT TRBJ1-5 TRBD1 TRBV5-5 many
CAAGGFTGELFF TGTGCCGCGGGGGGCTTCACCGGGGAGCTGTTTTTT TRBJ2-2 TRBD2 TRBV19 few
CASSASTSGGGELFF TGTGCCAGCAGCGCCTCGACTAGCGGAGGCGGGGAGCTGTTTTTT TRBJ2-2 TRBD2 TRBV7-9 many
CASTYGGGFNEQFF TGTGCCAGCACTTACGGAGGGGGCTTCAATGAGCAGTTCTTC TRBJ2-1 NA TRBV6-5 NA
CASSQGARGGSYNEQFF TGCGCCAGCAGCCAAGGGGCTAGGGGAGGCTCCTACAATGAGCAGTTCTTC TRBJ2-1 NA TRBV4-1 NA
CASSLGAATEALF TGCGCTAGCAGCTTGGGTGCAGCCACCGAAGCTCTCTTT TRBJ1-1 NA TRBV5-1 NA
CASSLSRGQETQYF TGTGCCAGCAGCCTGTCCAGGGGCCAAGAGACCCAGTACTTC TRBJ2-5 NA TRBV7-2 NA
CSIQRALQETQYF TGCAGCATCCAAAGGGCCCTCCAAGAGACCCAGTACTTC TRBJ2-5 NA TRBV29-1 NA
CASKFSGLRTGGVSYF TGTGCCAGCAAGTTTAGCGGCCTCAGGACAGGGGGCGTCTCGTACTTC TRBJ2-4 TRBD1 TRBV11-2 NA
CSALMGLNTEAFF TGCAGTGCTCTTATGGGACTGAACACTGAAGCTTTCTTT TRBJ1-1 NA TRBV20-1 NA
CAGSGFQGDTDEQYF TGTGCCGGCAGTGGATTTCAGGGGGACACCGACGAGCAGTACTTC TRBJ2-7 TRBD1 TRBV6-1 NA
CSATVTQGRKTQYF TGCAGTGCTACCGTGACACAGGGGAGGAAGACCCAGTACTTC TRBJ2-5 NA TRBV20-1 NA
CSVFLRGRSPMNTEAFF TGCAGCGTTTTCCTTCGGGGCAGAAGCCCCATGAACACTGAAGCTTTCTTT TRBJ1-1 NA TRBV29-1 many
CSVGTSRCWAPYEQYF TGCAGCGTGGGGACTAGCAGGTGTTGGGCCCCCTACGAGCAGTACTTC TRBJ2-7 TRBD2 TRBV29-1 NA
CANSLGLHDTQYF TGTGCCAACAGTTTAGGACTCCACGATACGCAGTATTTT TRBJ2-3 NA TRBV12-3/TRBV12-4 NA
CASNQHTDTQYF TGCGCCAGTAACCAACACACAGATACGCAGTATTTT TRBJ2-3 NA TRBV4-1 NA
CASSSRGARTTEAFF TGTGCCAGCAGCTCCCGGGGGGCGCGTACCACTGAAGCTTTCTTT TRBJ1-1 NA TRBV11-3 NA
CASEQAREDTQYF TGTGCCAGCGAACAGGCTCGTGAAGATACGCAGTATTTT TRBJ2-3 NA TRBV18 NA
CAGTRDRDRGRWELFF TGTGCCGGCACCCGCGACCGGGACAGGGGGCGCTGGGAGCTGTTTTTT TRBJ2-2 TRBD1 TRBV11-2 NA
CASSDSDRTGLNTEASF TGTGCCAGCAGTGATTCCGACCGAACTGGGTTGAACACAGAAGCTTCCTTT TRBJ1-1 NA TRBV6-4 NA
CANSRVGGYGYTF TGTGCCAACAGCCGCGTCGGGGGGTATGGCTACACCTTC TRBJ1-2 NA TRBV7-9 NA
CTSSLAPAEQNIQYF TGTACCAGCAGCTTAGCCCCGGCAGAGCAAAACATTCAATACTTC TRBJ2-4 NA TRBV11-2 once
CSVDGGSYDERFF TGCAGCGTTGATGGCGGCAGCTACGATGAGCGGTTCTTC TRBJ2-1 NA TRBV29-1 NA
CSSSGQGTDTQYF TGTTCCAGCTCAGGTCAGGGGACAGATACGCAGTATTTT TRBJ2-3 NA TRBV18 NA
CANLLARAADTQYF TGTGCCAACCTCTTAGCGCGAGCTGCAGATACGCAGTATTTT TRBJ2-3 NA TRBV6-2/TRBV6-3 NA
CASRSRRQKNTEAFF TGTGCCAGCAGGTCCAGGAGGCAGAAGAACACTGAAGCTTTCTTT TRBJ1-1 NA TRBV6-5 NA
CSVEGGTGEQETQYF TGCAGCGTTGAAGGGGGGACAGGGGAACAAGAGACCCAGTACTTC TRBJ2-5 TRBD1 TRBV29-1 large
CASSPFVRPAGAGTGELFF TGTGCCAGCAGCCCCTTTGTTAGACCAGCGGGAGCGGGCACCGGGGAGCTGTTTTTT TRBJ2-2 TRBD2 TRBV11-2 NA
CDSSLARQPDLSEAFF TGTGACAGCAGTTTAGCGCGACAGCCGGACCTCTCTGAAGCTTTCTTT TRBJ1-1 NA TRBV12-3/TRBV12-4 NA
CASSPRTGWEQYF TGTGCCAGCAGTCCCCGGACAGGATGGGAGCAGTACTTC TRBJ2-7 TRBD1 TRBV6-1 many
CASSVGTSGADTQYF TGTGCCAGCAGCGTAGGGACTAGCGGAGCAGATACGCAGTATTTT TRBJ2-3 TRBD2 TRBV9 few
CASSLRPVQRFYCEQFF TGTGCCAGCAGCTTACGACCGGTACAGAGATTCTACTGTGAGCAGTTCTTC TRBJ2-1 NA TRBV11-2 NA
CANSHPGTSSSYEQYF TGTGCCAACAGCCATCCCGGGACATCTAGCTCTTACGAGCAGTACTTC TRBJ2-7 NA TRBV4-2 once
CASSLRGELFF TGTGCCAGCAGCCTAAGGGGGGAGCTGTTTTTT TRBJ2-2 NA TRBV28 many
CASSLVGTDNEQFF TGTGCCAGCAGTCTTGTCGGGACCGACAATGAGCAGTTCTTC TRBJ2-1 NA TRBV12-3/TRBV12-4 NA
CAWITGGVTETFF TGTGCCTGGATAACAGGGGGAGTCACTGAAACTTTCTTT TRBJ1-1 TRBD1 TRBV30 NA